The 17 T cell receptor beta chains listed next were all sequenced from one sample in a study of shared clonotypes between healthy human individuals. Produced via immunoSEQ multiplex PCR; TCRdb's table is partial and in-frame only. The repertoire holds hundreds of thousands of clones, over 95% seen once, with 0.09% to 0.13% in the top ten. Terminally differentiated effector memory CD45RA+ cells were excluded by CCR7 positive selection of CD45RO-negative cells. The sequenced material came from naive CD8+ T cells sorted from blood. These receptors were collected from a woman in her 30s in good health.

This clone appeared a single time. The chain carries TRBV27 and TRBJ2-7, with TRBD1 matching over 8 bases. The germline CDR1 and CDR2 sequences are MNHEY and SMNVEV (reference sequence). This CDR3 has 14 residues. V dropped 3 bases and J dropped 6; count of bases not matched to a gene: 7. CDR3 protein: CASSFTGGQSEQYF. CDR3 bases: TGTGCCAGCAGTTTCACAGGGGGACAGAGCGAGCAGTACTTC.

CDR3 nucleotides: TGTGCCAGTAGTAAACTAGCGGACCACTACGAGCAGTACTTC. Translation gives CASSKLADHYEQYF. The chain uses TRBV19 and TRBJ2-7; the match to TRBD2 covers 8 bases. The ends lost 4 bases at V and 3 bases at J; junction bases unmatched: 5. From germline, CDR1 is LNHDA and CDR2 SQIVND (reference sequence). The CDR3 runs to 14 residues.

J is TRBJ1-1 and V is TRBV27; D call uncertain. The V gene lost 3 bases and the J gene lost 4 bases, with 12 bases spanning the gap. CDR1 is MNHEY, CDR2 SMNVEV, per germline (reference sequence). CDR3 length equals 14 residues. CDR3 coding DNA: TGTGCCAGCAGTTTTGGTTTAGGTGGCACTGAAGCTTTCTTT. It encodes CASSFGLGGTEAFF.

The chain recombines TRBV19 with TRBJ2-4; D might be TRBD2 (5 bases). Per the germline V gene, CDR1 is LNHDA and CDR2 is SQIVND (reference sequence). The ends were cut back, 5 bases at V and 8 bases at J, with 16 bases in the middle. The CDR3 is made up of 14 amino acids. CDR3 loop: CASSHDRGAYIQYF. The CDR3 nucleotides read TGTGCCAGTAGTCATGACCGGGGAGCCTACATTCAGTACTTC. Variable domain in full (rest from reference TRBV19 and TRBJ2-4): DGGITQSPKYLFRKEGQNVTLSCEQNLNHDAMYWYRQDPGQGLRLIYYSQIVNDFQKGDIAEGYSVSREKKESFPLTVTSAQKNPTAFYLCASSHDRGAYIQYFGAGTRLSVL.

This clone has only one observation. The V call is TRBV9, the J call TRBJ2-2, with D unclear. Germline values: CDR1 SGDLS, CDR2 YYNGEE. V lost 0 bases, J lost 0 bases, and 6 bases lay in between. The CDR3 length is 15 residues. Here the CDR3 reads CASSVGSPNTGELFF. The CDR3 DNA reads as TGTGCCAGCAGCGTAGGCAGCCCGAACACCGGGGAGCTGTTTTTT.

The chain recombines TRBV13 with TRBJ2-7; unclear D gene. This CDR3 comprises 15 residues. Trimming removed 0 bases from V and 2 bases from J, with 11 bases in between. From germline, CDR1 is PRHDT and CDR2 FYEKMQ (reference sequence). The CDR3 sequence: CASSLGLGGAYEQYF. The CDR3 DNA reads TGTGCCAGCAGCTTAGGTTTGGGCGGAGCCTACGAGCAGTACTTC.

Comments on this clone: Possible read error: a much larger clone is one base away. The chain links TRBV7-8 to TRBJ1-1; D gene unclear. V dropped 4 bases and J dropped 1 base, with 1 base sitting between them. Germline V gene data show CDR1 as SGHVS and CDR2 as FQNEAQ. The CDR3 spans 11 residues. The CDR3 region is CASSSNTEAFF. CDR3 sequence (DNA): TGTGCCAGCAGCTCGAACACTGAAGCTTTCTTT.

The chain recombines TRBV7-9 with TRBJ2-3; 10 bases are shared with TRBD2. J gave up 4 bases and V 3 bases, and 4 bases lay outside the gene matches. Germline CDR1 and CDR2: SEHNR and FQNEAQ (reference sequence). This CDR3 has 15 amino acids. The CDR3 sequence: CASSLGTSVADTQYF. CDR3 sequence (DNA): TGTGCCAGCAGCTTGGGGACTAGCGTCGCAGATACGCAGTATTTT.

The chain joins TRBV7-9 to TRBJ2-1; 11 bases agree with TRBD2. J lost 6 bases, V lost 1 base, and 2 bases had no gene match. CDR3 length: 15 residues. Germline values: CDR1 SEHNR, CDR2 FQNEAQ (reference sequence). The CDR3 protein is CASSLVAGGTNEQFF. CDR3 DNA: TGTGCCAGCAGCTTAGTAGCGGGAGGGACCAATGAGCAGTTCTTC. Variable domain in full (rest from reference TRBV7-9 and TRBJ2-1): DTGVSQNPRHKITKRGQNVTFRCDPISEHNRLYWYRQTLGQGPEFLTYFQNEAQLEKSRLLSDRFSAERPKGSFSTLEIQRTEQGDSAMYLCASSLVAGGTNEQFFGPGTRLTVL.

The chain has TRBV6-5 and TRBJ2-5; the match to TRBD1 covers 8 bases. CDR1 and CDR2 (germline): MNHEY, SVGAGI. CDR3 length: 14 residues. Unmatched junction bases numbered 6, after V lost 6 bases and J lost 3 bases. This chain's CDR3 is CASSWDRMEETQYF. For the CDR3, the DNA is TGTGCCAGCAGCTGGGACAGGATGGAAGAGACCCAGTACTTC.

This clone was seen just once. The rearrangement uses TRBV9 and TRBJ2-3; a weak D match, TRBD2 (6 bases). Germline V gene data show CDR1 as SGDLS and CDR2 as YYNGEE. There are 16 residues in the CDR3. Trimming shortened V by 4 bases and J by 2 bases, and 17 bases separated the two germline ends. The CDR3 DNA reads TGTGCCAGCAGCACCACTAGCTCCTATGACACAGATACGCAGTATTTT. Its translation is CASSTTSSYDTDTQYF.

This sequence joins TRBV28 and TRBJ1-6; possible D gene TRBD1, 5 bases. The CDR3 runs to 15 residues. Between the trimmed V and J ends, which lost 7 bases and 0 bases, there was a span of 10 bases. Germline lookup yields CDR1 MDHEN and CDR2 SYDVKM. This CDR3 is CASMGGSSYNSPLHF. In nucleotides, the CDR3 is TGTGCCAGCATGGGGGGGAGCTCCTATAATTCACCCCTCCACTTT. The full variable domain, rest sourced from reference TRBV28 and TRBJ1-6, is DVKVTQSSRYLVKRTGEKVFLECVQDMDHENMFWYRQDPGLGLRLIYFSYDVKMKEKGDIPEGYSVSREKKERFSLILESASTNQTSMYLCASMGGSSYNSPLHFGNGTRLTVT.

The sample holds one count of this clone. V usage is TRBV2 and J usage is TRBJ2-1; D is uncertain. V shed 6 bases and J shed 6 bases, with 3 bases lying between them. There are 10 residues in the CDR3. The V gene's germline CDR1 is SNHLY and CDR2 FYNNEI. The CDR3 DNA follows: TGTGCCAGCAGCATCAATGAGCAGTTCTTC. It codes for CASSINEQFF.

The V and J genes are TRBV7-9 and TRBJ2-1, with D uncertain. Germline loops: CDR1 SEHNR, CDR2 FQNEAQ (reference sequence). There are 14 residues in the CDR3. Trimming left V 1 base short and J 5 bases short, with 9 bases between. In nucleotides, the CDR3 is TGTGCCAGCAGCTTAGTCGCGATCCACAATGAGCAGTTCTTC. Translating it yields CASSLVAIHNEQFF.

This chain joins TRBV15 and TRBJ2-5; D not resolved. The CDR3 covers 14 residues. V was shortened by 0 bases and J by 1 base, with 6 bases between the two germline ends. Looked up from germline, CDR1 is LNHNV and CDR2 is YYDKDF (reference sequence). The CDR3 region is CATSRDGSQETQYF. CDR3 sequence (DNA): TGTGCCACCAGCAGAGATGGAAGCCAAGAGACCCAGTACTTC. Looking up the rest from reference TRBV15 and TRBJ2-5 gives the full variable domain: DAMVIQNPRYQVTQFGKPVTLSCSQTLNHNVMYWYQQKSSQAPKLLFHYYDKDFNNEADTPDNFQSRRPNTSFCFLDIRSPGLGDTAMYLCATSRDGSQETQYFGPGTRLLVL.

This chain connects TRBV5-6 to TRBJ2-1; 7 nucleotides match TRBD2. This CDR3 is built from 14 residues. The junction had 1 base not matched to a gene; V was cut back by 0 bases and J by 4 bases. Germline values: CDR1 SGHDT, CDR2 YYEEEE. Written as DNA, the CDR3 is TGTGCCAGCAGCTTGGCAGCGGGGTACAATGAGCAGTTCTTC. Protein product: CASSLAAGYNEQFF.

The CDR3 loop reads CASSRAGPATDTQYF. CDR3 sequence (DNA): TGTGCCAGCAGTCGGGCAGGCCCCGCCACAGATACGCAGTATTTT. The chain uses TRBV2 and TRBJ2-3; D gene ambiguous. The CDR3 has 15 residues. CDR1 is SNHLY and CDR2 is FYNNEI in the germline V gene. The V end was cut by 5 bases, the J end by 2 bases, with 14 bases between.